Listed below are T cell receptor beta chains from one sample, sequenced in a study of blood T cell repertoires in COVID-19. Sequencing used immunoSEQ multiplex PCR; TCRdb keeps in-frame clones, though not all of them. The table has some 400,000 clones, almost 90% seen once. Sequencing was done on a sample of peripheral blood. The origin of the receptors is a man aged 18 to 35 with active or convalescent COVID-19. Each CDR3 is given with its conserved first and last residue. Fields, in order: V gene, clone size, D gene, J gene, CDR3 DNA, CDR3 protein. D genes are given only for firm matches. The size entry is marked missing in some rows and otherwise reads once, few, many or a size class.

TRBV6-5	-	-	TRBJ1-2	TGTGCCAGCAGCCGAGCGGCAGCTTCTAACTATGGCTACACCTTC	CASSRAAASNYGYTF
TRBV5-1	-	TRBD1	TRBJ2-7	TGCGCCAGCAGTAATACAGGGGGATACGAGCAGTACTTC	CASSNTGGYEQYF
TRBV27	-	-	TRBJ2-7	TGTGCCAGCAGTTTATGGGGAGGGGGAGAGCAGTACTTC	CASSLWGGGEQYF
TRBV19	-	-	TRBJ2-3	TGTGCCAGTAGTTGGGGCAGAAGCACAGATACGCAGTATTTT	CASSWGRSTDTQYF
TRBV7-9	-	-	TRBJ1-2	TGTGCCAGCAGCTTAGCTGAGATAGCAGCTAACTATGGCTACACCTTC	CASSLAEIAANYGYTF
TRBV7-9	-	-	TRBJ2-7	TGTGCCAGCAGCCAATCAACAGGGATCTACGAGCAGTACTTC	CASSQSTGIYEQYF
TRBV27	-	-	TRBJ2-1	TGTGCCAGCAGTTCCGGGGACATTTGGTACAATGAGCAGTTCTTC	CASSSGDIWYNEQFF
TRBV19	once	TRBD2	TRBJ2-5	TGTGCCAGTAGTATAGCCGGACTAGCAGGAGAGACCCAGTACTTC	CASSIAGLAGETQYF
TRBV11-2	-	-	TRBJ2-1	TGTGCCAGCAGCCCCCCCAAGAGCTCCTACAATGAGCAGTTCTTC	CASSPPKSSYNEQFF
TRBV4-3	-	-	TRBJ1-5	TGCGCCAGCAGCCAAGATCCACAGATTAGCAATCAGCCCCAGCATTTT	CASSQDPQISNQPQHF
TRBV9	-	-	TRBJ1-3	TGTGCCAGCAGCGCCCAGCAGGGAGGAGGTGGAAACACCATATATTTT	CASSAQQGGGGNTIYF
TRBV9	-	TRBD1	TRBJ1-1	TGTGCCAGCAAACGAACAGGGGACACTGAAGCTTTCTTT	CASKRTGDTEAFF
TRBV6-5	-	-	TRBJ2-7	TGTGCCAGCAGTTACATTGGCAGGGGCATATCGGGCGAGCAGTACTTC	CASSYIGRGISGEQYF
TRBV6-6	-	TRBD1	TRBJ1-1	TGTGCCAGCAGTTCCACGGACAGGAGGAACACTGAAGCTTTCTTT	CASSSTDRRNTEAFF
TRBV19	-	TRBD2	TRBJ2-3	TGTGCCAGTATGGGGAGGAGCGGGGGTGGGGTAGAGACAGATACGCAGTATTTT	CASMGRSGGGVETDTQYF